Below are 28 T cell receptor beta chains sequenced from a single sample in a study of graft-versus-host responses after intestinal transplantation. TCRdb's copy holds only in-frame clones and misses some; the assay was immunoSEQ multiplex PCR. This sample has more than 80,000 clones, with roughly nine tenths found just once. Their antigens are not known. The material sequenced was unstimulated CD4+ T cells sorted from spleen or lymph node cells, taken before intestinal transplant. These receptors all stem from a human donor who received an intestinal transplant.

The rearrangement links TRBV7-2 to TRBJ1-6, with 8 bases aligning to TRBD1. Per the germline V gene, CDR1 is SGHTA and CDR2 is FQGNSA. CDR3 length: 16 residues. After removal of 1 base from V and 4 bases from J, the junction contained 3 bases not matched to a gene. For the CDR3, the DNA is TGTGCCAGCAGCTTAGGACAGGGGTTTTATAATTCACCCCTCCACTTT. Protein: CASSLGQGFYNSPLHF. Drawing the rest from reference TRBV7-2 and TRBJ1-6, the complete variable domain is GAGVSQSPSNKVTEKGKDVELRCDPISGHTALYWYRQSLGQGLEFLIYFQGNSAPDKSGLPSDRFSAERTGGSVSTLTIQRTQQEDSAVYLCASSLGQGFYNSPLHFGNGTRLTVT.

V is TRBV9 and J is TRBJ2-2; TRBD2 might be the D (6 bases). This CDR3 is 17 amino acids long. Trimming removed 0 bases from V and 0 bases from J, with 12 bases in between. Germline V gene lookup returns CDR1 SGDLS and CDR2 YYNGEE. CDR3 sequence: CASSVGGSSANTGELFF. CDR3 DNA: TGTGCCAGCAGCGTAGGCGGGTCTAGCGCGAACACCGGGGAGCTGTTTTTT.

This rearrangement joins TRBV28 to TRBJ2-7; 12 bases line up with TRBD1. Trimming removed 6 bases from V and 6 bases from J; junction bases left unmatched: 12. The CDR3 spans 16 residues. Germline assignment: CDR1 MDHEN and CDR2 SYDVKM. The CDR3 loop is CASSPQAGTGGFEQYF. The CDR3 DNA follows: TGTGCCAGCAGCCCTCAAGCCGGGACAGGGGGCTTCGAGCAGTACTTC.

The rearrangement links TRBV29-1 to TRBJ1-1, with TRBD1 matching over 8 bases. The length of the CDR3 is 13 residues. Germline V gene data show CDR1 as SQVTM and CDR2 as ANQGSEA. The trim removed 7 bases at V and 4 bases at J, leaving 8 bases unmatched. The CDR3: CSAGQGVGTEAFF. The CDR3 DNA follows: TGCAGCGCCGGACAGGGTGTGGGCACTGAAGCTTTCTTT.

The chain uses TRBV13 and TRBJ2-2, with 7 nucleotides matching TRBD1. The V gene's germline CDR1 is PRHDT and CDR2 FYEKMQ (reference sequence). The CDR3 is made up of 16 amino acids. J gave up 5 bases and V 0 bases, and 6 bases lay outside the gene matches. In DNA, the CDR3 is TGTGCCAGCAGCTTAGGCGACAGGGCATGGACCGGGGAGCTGTTTTTT. Its protein product is CASSLGDRAWTGELFF.

The V and J genes are TRBV29-1 and TRBJ2-1; TRBD2 might be the D (5 bases). This CDR3 contains 16 residues. The V and J ends lost 0 bases and 4 bases respectively, with 16 bases between them. Germline CDR1 is SQVTM and CDR2 is ANQGSEA. CDR3 nucleotide sequence: TGCAGCGTTGAAGATCCTCTAAGGCGGACTTACAATGAGCAGTTCTTC. Residues: CSVEDPLRRTYNEQFF.

The chain couples TRBV19 to TRBJ1-1, with D unclear. Germline loops: CDR1 LNHDA, CDR2 SQIVND (reference sequence). The CDR3 extends over 14 amino acids. Trimming stripped 3 bases from V and 0 bases from J, with 8 bases between. The CDR3 nucleotides are TGTGCCAGTAGTATGGGAGCACTGAACACTGAAGCTTTCTTT. It encodes CASSMGALNTEAFF.

This clone was detected a few times. CDR3 in amino acids: CASSPRRGDSYGYTF. CDR3 DNA sequence: TGTGCCAGCTCACCGCGCCGGGGGGATTCCTATGGCTACACCTTC. The chain has TRBV18 and TRBJ1-2, with D possibly TRBD1 on 5 matching bases. V shed 3 bases and J shed 4 bases, with 15 bases lying between them. This CDR3 has 15 residues. Germline CDR1 reads KGHSH; CDR2 reads LQKENI.

This clone was recorded only once. The rearrangement joins TRBV5-1 to TRBJ2-7; possible D gene TRBD2, 6 bases. Germline V gene lookup returns CDR1 SGHRS and CDR2 YFSETQ. This CDR3 has 12 amino acids. The V end was cut by 5 bases, the J end by 1 base, with 7 bases between. The CDR3 loop reads CASREGSYEQYF. Written as DNA, the CDR3 is TGCGCCAGCAGGGAGGGTTCCTACGAGCAGTACTTC.

Remarks on this clone: An end of the junction differs from the germline gene, which may be a read error. This chain links TRBV7-9 with TRBJ1-2; 7 bases fit TRBD1. This CDR3 is built from 12 residues. Germline V lookup: CDR1 SEHNR, CDR2 FQNEAQ (reference sequence). The CDR3 sequence is CASSPGDRVLHF. CDR3 DNA: TGTGCCAGCAGCCCGGGGGACAGAGTCCTCCATTTC.

The sample holds one count of this clone. The V call is TRBV5-1, the J call TRBJ2-2, with 7 bases aligning to TRBD1. V shed 4 bases, J shed 5 bases, and the junction held 5 bases outside the gene matches. The CDR3 loop spans 14 amino acids. Germline V gene sequence: CDR1 SGHRS, CDR2 YFSETQ. The CDR3 loop is CASSDRARTGELFF. The CDR3 DNA reads TGCGCCAGCAGCGACAGGGCAAGGACCGGGGAGCTGTTTTTT. The full variable domain, in which reference TRBV5-1 and TRBJ2-2 provide the parts outside the CDR3, is KAGVTQTPRYLIKTRGQQVTLSCSPISGHRSVSWYQQTPGQGLQFLFEYFSETQRNKGNFPGRFSGRQFSNSRSEMNVSTLELGDSALYLCASSDRARTGELFFGEGSRLTVL.

The V and J genes are TRBV27 and TRBJ1-1; D unresolved. Germline V gene data show CDR1 as MNHEY and CDR2 as SMNVEV (reference sequence). The CDR3 sequence is 12 residues long. V lost 3 bases to trimming and J lost 11 bases, with 13 bases between them. DNA of the CDR3: TGTGCCAGCAGTTTCAGTCGAGGGAGGGCTTTCTTT. Residues: CASSFSRGRAFF.

The genes are TRBV5-1 and TRBJ2-5; D gene uncertain. CDR3 length: 14 residues. Germline CDR1 reads SGHRS; CDR2 reads YFSETQ. V lost 2 bases and J 0 bases, leaving 8 bases between the germline ends. The chain's CDR3 is CASSFHADQETQYF. The CDR3 bases are TGCGCCAGCAGCTTCCATGCAGACCAAGAGACCCAGTACTTC.

This clone is a singleton in its sample. The chain has TRBV30 and TRBJ2-3, with TRBD2 matching over 16 bases. This CDR3 is built from 16 residues. V lost 2 bases, J lost 6 bases, and 5 bases stayed unmatched. Germline loops: CDR1 GTSNPN, CDR2 SVGIG (reference sequence). The CDR3 loop is CAWSRGLAGGPDTQYF. In nucleotides, the CDR3 is TGTGCCTGGAGTAGGGGACTAGCGGGGGGGCCCGATACGCAGTATTTT.

Details on this clone: In the same sample, other DNA sequences code for this CDR3. The CDR3 here is CASSLNRDGYTF. In DNA, the CDR3 is TGTGCCAGCAGCCTCAACAGGGATGGCTACACCTTC. The chain employs TRBV7-9 and TRBJ1-2; the D gene is possibly TRBD1 (6 bases). V was trimmed by 5 bases and J by 6 bases, leaving 10 bases between them. The CDR3 has 12 residues. Germline-derived CDR1 and CDR2 are SEHNR and FQNEAQ (reference sequence).

The rearrangement links TRBV6-1 to TRBJ2-4; the D gene is possibly TRBD1 (5 bases). CDR3 size: 15 residues. CDR1 is MNHNS and CDR2 is SASEGT in the germline V gene. The ends were cut back, 6 bases at V and 7 bases at J, with 19 bases in the middle. The CDR3: CASRETRAVMNIQYF. Written as DNA, the CDR3 is TGTGCCAGCAGAGAAACCAGGGCAGTGATGAACATTCAGTACTTC.

The chain has TRBV14 and TRBJ1-1; a weak D match, TRBD1 (6 bases). V was clipped by 2 bases and J by 3 bases, with 10 bases between them. The CDR3 contains 14 residues. Germline V gene data show CDR1 as SGHDN and CDR2 as FVKESK. The CDR3 sequence: CASSQWGRDTEAFF. In nucleotides, the CDR3 is TGTGCCAGCAGCCAATGGGGGCGGGACACTGAAGCTTTCTTT.

The gene calls are TRBV4-2 and TRBJ2-2; 12 bases map to TRBD2. This CDR3 comprises 22 residues. J gave up 2 bases and V 4 bases, and 20 bases lay outside the gene matches. CDR1 is LGHNA, CDR2 YNFKEQ, per germline. The DNA for the CDR3 is TGTGCCAGCAGCCTACGCCAGAGTGGCCAATTAGGACTAGCGGGAAACACCGGGGAGCTGTTTTTT. This encodes CASSLRQSGQLGLAGNTGELFF.

The CDR3 sequence: CASSGSLPPGTALYNEQFF. CDR3 nucleotide sequence: TGTGCCAGCAGCGGAAGCCTCCCCCCCGGAACAGCCCTTTACAATGAGCAGTTCTTC. This chain joins TRBV9 and TRBJ2-1; D is unclear. V dropped 3 bases and J dropped 4 bases, with 26 bases sitting between them. This CDR3 spans 19 amino acids. Germline loops: CDR1 SGDLS, CDR2 YYNGEE.

The chain recombines TRBV7-6 with TRBJ2-7; 12 bases are shared with TRBD2. In germline, CDR1 is SGHVS, CDR2 FNYEAQ. CDR3 size: 16 residues. Losses at the gene ends were 1 base for V and 3 bases for J; bases not matched to a gene: 4. CDR3 amino acids: CASSLEGLAGYYEQYF. In nucleotides, the CDR3 is TGTGCCAGCAGCTTAGAGGGACTAGCGGGCTACTACGAGCAGTACTTC.

This clone was observed a single time. The V gene is TRBV28, the J gene TRBJ2-1; 8 nucleotides agree with TRBD1. There are 13 residues in the CDR3. The V gene end was trimmed by 8 bases and the J gene end by 8 bases; junction bases not matched to a gene: 8. Germline loops: CDR1 MDHEN, CDR2 SYDVKM. In nucleotides, the CDR3 is TGTGCCAGCTCCCTCGGACAGGGCTATGAGCAGTTCTTC. Translation gives CASSLGQGYEQFF.

This chain joins TRBV18 and TRBJ2-3; 10 nucleotides agree with TRBD1. The CDR3 sequence is 18 residues long. Germline-derived CDR1 and CDR2 are KGHSH and LQKENI. Unmatched junction bases numbered 14, after V lost 3 bases and J lost 5 bases. The CDR3 reads CASSPNPKTGGGGDTQYF. The CDR3 DNA sequence: TGTGCCAGCTCACCCAACCCAAAGACAGGGGGCGGTGGAGATACGCAGTATTTT.

This clone turned up a few times. The chain couples TRBV27 to TRBJ1-2; the D gene is possibly TRBD1 (5 bases). V was trimmed by 3 bases and J by 8 bases, leaving 13 bases between them. This CDR3 has 13 residues. Germline V lookup: CDR1 MNHEY, CDR2 SMNVEV (reference sequence). As DNA, the CDR3 is TGTGCCAGCAGTTTCCGGGGGGGGTGGGGCTACACCTTC. Its translation is CASSFRGGWGYTF.

The rearrangement uses TRBV5-4 and TRBJ2-3; D is unclear. Looked up from germline, CDR1 is SGHNT and CDR2 is YYREEE (reference sequence). Trimming cost V 3 bases and J 2 bases, with 4 bases left between them. CDR3 size: 12 residues. The CDR3 sequence: CASSSVTDTQYF. DNA of the CDR3: TGTGCCAGCAGCTCCGTCACAGATACGCAGTATTTT.

The chain employs TRBV2 and TRBJ2-5; a weak D match, TRBD1 (6 bases). V was pared by 6 bases and J by 5 bases, with 19 bases between. Germline V lookup: CDR1 SNHLY, CDR2 FYNNEI. The CDR3 is 15 amino acids. The DNA for the CDR3 is TGTGCCAGCAGGCGGACTGGGACATCGGGGGAGACCCAGTACTTC. Translation gives CASRRTGTSGETQYF.

The rearrangement uses TRBV5-1 and TRBJ1-2; TRBD1 matches 7 bases. J lost 8 bases, V lost 4 bases, and 17 bases had no gene match. CDR1 is SGHRS, CDR2 YFSETQ, per germline. CDR3 length equals 16 residues. The CDR3, as DNA: TGCGCCAGCAGCGAGGGGCCCCCGACAGGGCCCTTCGGCTACACCTTC. Protein sequence: CASSEGPPTGPFGYTF.

V gene TRBV2 combines with J gene TRBJ2-7; 10 nucleotides match TRBD1. CDR3 size: 14 residues. Germline V gene data show CDR1 as SNHLY and CDR2 as FYNNEI. V shed 8 bases, J shed 2 bases, and the junction held 6 bases outside the gene matches. CDR3 sequence reads: CASGRGQGAYEQYF. CDR3 DNA sequence: TGTGCCAGCGGGAGAGGACAGGGGGCCTACGAGCAGTACTTC.

The genes are TRBV28 and TRBJ2-1; D unclear. The germline V and J ends were trimmed by 2 bases and 0 bases, with 11 bases remaining between them. The CDR3 has 16 amino acids. The germline gives CDR1 MDHEN, CDR2 SYDVKM. The CDR3 protein is CASSLKRLYSYNEQFF. The CDR3 DNA reads as TGTGCCAGCAGTTTAAAGAGACTTTACTCCTACAATGAGCAGTTCTTC.